This TCR beta chain emerged from a study of cytomegalovirus exposure and HLA in healthy donors. For the study at large: A preliminary data release comprised around 85 million unique TCRs obtained from HLA-typed donors. Study-level findings and limits: In an earlier analysis, in approximately 570 donors, most V segments appeared productive either ~87% or ~30% of the time. In a later analysis, TCR beta V- and J-gene trimming showed a link to a missense DCLRE1C variant.

The CDR3 is 16 amino acids. Per germline, CDR1 MNHEY and CDR2 SVGAGI. Trimming at V came to 3 bases and at J to 1 base, leaving 6 bases not matched to a gene. The PCR made use of 60 Vbeta and 13 Jbeta primers. Authors' analysis steps: Later, an analysis found around 77 million unique TCR beta chains, and about 10 million of these were shared. Profiling relied on immunoSEQ multiplex PCR, and the TCRdb table lists in-frame clones only, not all of them. V, J and clone size were drawn from that table, and D and trimming were deduced from the DNA. The sample includes under 150,000 clones, approximately 83% of them seen just once. Note on this clone: Its antigen is as yet unknown. Additional DNA sequences in this sample encode the identical CDR3.

This receptor was taken from a man aged 35-49 years in good health and CMV-seropositive. The sequencing input was PBMCs. The chain is built from TRBV6-5 and TRBJ2-3; 8 bases are shared with TRBD2. The CDR3 DNA reads as TGTGCCAGCAGTTATGGGCTAGCGGGCGGCACAGATACGCAGTATTTT. Translation gives CASSYGLAGGTDTQYF.